Below are 5 T cell receptor beta chains sequenced from a single sample in a study of cytomegalovirus exposure and HLA in healthy donors. PCR primers comprised 60 Vbeta and 13 Jbeta primers. Produced via immunoSEQ multiplex PCR; TCRdb's table is partial and in-frame only. This table holds some 200,000 clones, around four fifths found once. Sequenced: PBMCs. These receptors were obtained from a man aged 45 to 65 in good health and CMV-seronegative.

This clone appeared a single time. The chain links TRBV2 to TRBJ2-2; 8 nucleotides agree with TRBD1. Unmatched junction bases numbered 2, after V lost 7 bases and J lost 1 base. The CDR3 covers 14 residues. Germline CDR1 is SNHLY and CDR2 is FYNNEI. CDR3 amino acids: CASTGQGNTGELFF. The DNA for the CDR3 is TGTGCCAGCACCGGACAGGGGAACACCGGGGAGCTGTTTTTT. The full variable domain, in which reference TRBV2 and TRBJ2-2 provide the parts outside the CDR3, is EPEVTQTPSHQVTQMGQEVILRCVPISNHLYFYWYRQILGQKVEFLVSFYNNEISEKSEIFDDQFSVERPDGSNFTLKIRSTKLEDSAMYFCASTGQGNTGELFFGEGSRLTVL.

The chain links TRBV28 to TRBJ1-4; perhaps TRBD1 as D (5 bases). Trimming shortened V by 6 bases and J by 8 bases, and 16 bases separated the two germline ends. CDR1 is MDHEN and CDR2 is SYDVKM in the germline V gene. The CDR3 extends over 14 amino acids. The CDR3 nucleotides read TGTGCCAGCAGCCTGGAGGGGAAGAGAGAAAAACTGTTTTTT. The encoded protein is CASSLEGKREKLFF.

The rearrangement uses TRBV28 and TRBJ1-2, with D maybe TRBD1 (5 bases). Trimming left V 4 bases short and J 6 bases short, with 9 bases between. The length of the CDR3 is 12 residues. The germline CDR1 and CDR2 sequences are MDHEN and SYDVKM. CDR3 in DNA: TGTGCCAGCAGTTCGGACATTAATGGCTACACCTTC. Protein sequence: CASSSDINGYTF.

V gene TRBV9 combines with J gene TRBJ2-7, with 12 bases matching TRBD1. CDR1 is SGDLS and CDR2 is YYNGEE in the germline V gene. The CDR3 loop spans 16 amino acids. V shed 0 bases, J shed 4 bases, and the junction held 5 bases outside the gene matches. The CDR3 spells CASSVGVGQGAYEQYF. The CDR3, as DNA: TGTGCCAGCAGCGTAGGGGTGGGACAGGGGGCTTACGAGCAGTACTTC.

The chain employs TRBV6-6 and TRBJ2-7, with a weak D call TRBD1 (5 bases). The V gene lost 8 bases and the J gene lost 6 bases, with 14 bases spanning the gap. This CDR3 has 12 residues. Germline V lookup: CDR1 MNHNY, CDR2 SVGAGI (reference sequence). This CDR3 reads CASLGRVSEQYF. CDR3 DNA sequence: TGTGCCAGCTTGGGCAGGGTATCCGAGCAGTACTTC.